Shown below are 3 T cell receptor beta chains from a single sample sequenced in a study of T cell repertoires in cytomegalovirus infection. No antigen has been identified for these receptors. TCRdb reprocessed the reads with MiXCR, giving one entry per CDR3 protein. The sample includes over 50,000 distinct CDR3 sequences, 20% of them seen just once. The sample was CD8+ T cells from cultured PBMCs, taken from culture after CMV antigen stimulation. These receptors originate from a human donor in good health (CMV status not recorded). Some clones in this sample may be carry-over from other donors' samples.

This clonotype was seen a few times. This sequence joins TRBV27 and TRBJ2-3; D call uncertain. Looked up from germline, CDR1 is MNHEY and CDR2 is SMNVEV (reference sequence). V was cut by 3 bases and J by 2 bases, with 9 bases left in between. The CDR3 has 14 amino acids. The CDR3 nucleotides are TGTGCCAGCAGTTTGTACCCTTTCACAGATACGCAGTATTTT. Translated, it gives CASSLYPFTDTQYF.

The V and J genes are TRBV7-2 and TRBJ1-4; D is unclear. This CDR3 region has 17 residues. Per germline, CDR1 SGHTA and CDR2 FQGNSA. The V end lost 5 bases, the J end lost 4 bases, and 20 bases lay between the germline ends. As DNA, the CDR3 is TGTGCCAGCAGCCCACACTCCCCTCCAGCTATTAATGAAAAACTGTTTTTT. It yields the protein CASSPHSPPAINEKLFF.

This clonotype was picked up a small number of times. This chain joins TRBV12-3 or TRBV12-4 and TRBJ1-1; D is possibly TRBD1 (6 bases). V was trimmed by 6 bases and J by 4 bases, leaving 15 bases between them. This CDR3 spans 14 amino acids. The CDR3 coding sequence is TGTGCCAGCAGCCTCCAGGGGAGGAGCACTGAAGCTTTCTTT. Its protein is CASSLQGRSTEAFF.